A selection of T cell receptor beta chains follows, all from one sample in a study of blood T cell dynamics during melanoma immunotherapy. Here immunoSEQ multiplex PCR was the method, and the copy in TCRdb shows in-frame clones only, minus some. The data hold 8,500 to 11,000 clones, with about nine tenths observed a single time. Sequencing used blood, obtained from a patient treated with checkpoint blockade. Receptors were obtained from a human donor with melanoma. The CDR3 runs from the conserved cysteine through the conserved F or W. The D gene is left open where the match is weak. A clone size is listed for some rows: how often the clone was seen (once, few, many), or a class if it is expanded.

- | TRBJ2-3 | TRBV5-4 | - | CASGRGVGKESSTDTQYF | TGTGCCAGCGGCCGTGGAGTTGGAAAAGAATCTAGCACAGATACGCAGTATTTT
TRBD1 | TRBJ1-2 | TRBV28 | - | CASSSGTASSQVDGYTF | TGTGCCAGCAGTTCTGGGACAGCCTCCTCGCAGGTGGATGGCTACACCTTC
TRBD2 | TRBJ2-3 | TRBV25-1 | - | CASSAWAGGLADTQYF | TGTGCCAGCAGTGCATGGGCGGGAGGGTTGGCAGATACGCAGTATTTT
TRBD1 | TRBJ2-7 | TRBV5-1 | few | CASSATGNYEQYF | TGCGCCAGCAGCGCGACAGGGAACTACGAGCAGTACTTC
- | TRBJ1-1 | TRBV6-5 | once | CASSERRDQGF | TGTGCCAGCAGTGAACGCAGGGACCAGGGGTTT
- | TRBJ1-2 | TRBV27 | - | CASGTLWGYTF | TGTGCCAGCGGGACATTGTGGGGCTACACCTTC
- | TRBJ2-7 | TRBV29-1 | - | CSVSPRVPPYEQYF | TGCAGCGTTTCGCCGCGAGTCCCCCCCTACGAGCAGTACTTC
- | TRBJ2-3 | TRBV27 | few | CASSLLTSPTQYF | TGTGCCAGCAGTTTATTGACTAGTCCGACGCAGTATTTT
TRBD1 | TRBJ2-3 | TRBV27 | - | CATGGDRGDTQYF | TGTGCCACCGGGGGGGACAGGGGAGATACGCAGTATTTT
TRBD1 | TRBJ2-5 | TRBV19 | - | CASSMTGIGAQYF | TGTGCCAGTAGTATGACAGGGATAGGGGCCCAGTACTTC
- | TRBJ1-2 | TRBV2 | - | CALPWQGGGYTF | TGTGCCTTACCCTGGCAGGGAGGTGGCTACACCTTC
- | TRBJ1-1 | TRBV27 | - | CASSLSLSSLGAFF | TGTGCCAGCAGTTTATCGTTATCGTCGTTGGGAGCTTTCTTT
- | TRBJ2-7 | TRBV5-4 | - | CASSPPGGTFYEQYF | TGTGCCAGCAGCCCACCTGGGGGTACTTTCTACGAGCAGTACTTC
- | TRBJ2-1 | TRBV19 | - | CASSIGGGNEQFF | TGTGCCAGTAGTATAGGAGGGGGCAATGAGCAGTTCTTC
- | TRBJ1-5 | TRBV15 | - | CATSRDNGNQPQHF | TGTGCCACCAGCAGAGATAATGGGAATCAGCCCCAGCATTTT
- | TRBJ1-1 | TRBV19 | few | CASSSWGNTEAFF | TGTGCCAGTAGTAGTTGGGGAAACACTGAAGCTTTCTTT
- | TRBJ1-4 | TRBV6-5 | - | CASSSPRATNEKLFF | TGTGCCAGCAGCTCTCCGCGGGCAACTAATGAAAAACTGTTTTTT
- | TRBJ1-1 | TRBV6-5 | - | CASSLDRVKIAFF | TGTGCCAGCAGTCTAGATAGGGTCAAAATCGCTTTCTTT
TRBD1 | TRBJ2-1 | TRBV19 | - | CASTLAPDRPQREQFF | TGTGCCAGTACCCTTGCCCCGGACAGGCCTCAGCGTGAGCAGTTCTTC
- | TRBJ1-4 | TRBV4-1 | - | CASSQEVAGRNEKLFF | TGCGCCAGCAGCCAAGAAGTAGCAGGGCGCAATGAAAAACTGTTTTTT
- | TRBJ2-7 | TRBV7-6 | - | CASSLAGTPSYEQYF | TGTGCCAGCAGCTTAGCGGGCACCCCCTCCTACGAGCAGTACTTC
- | TRBJ1-1 | TRBV29-1 | - | CSVGVREGTEAFF | TGCAGCGTTGGGGTGCGGGAGGGTACTGAAGCTTTCTTT
- | TRBJ1-3 | TRBV9 | - | CASSVGTGNTIYF | TGTGCCAGCAGCGTAGGAACTGGAAACACCATATATTTT
TRBD2 | TRBJ2-3 | TRBV5-4 | - | CASNSQRESTDTQYF | TGTGCCAGCAACTCACAGCGGGAGAGCACAGATACGCAGTATTTT
- | TRBJ1-1 | TRBV10-3 | few | CAISGVSFTEAFF | TGTGCCATCAGTGGGGTGAGTTTTACTGAAGCTTTCTTT
- | TRBJ2-7 | TRBV10-1 | - | CASSARVSVYEQYF | TGCGCCAGCAGTGCAAGGGTTTCGGTCTACGAGCAGTACTTC
- | TRBJ1-1 | TRBV29-1 | - | CSVEDLNIEAFF | TGCAGCGTTGAAGATCTGAACATTGAAGCTTTCTTT
TRBD2 | TRBJ2-7 | TRBV11-2 | - | CASSVGTSGRAGEQYF | TGTGCCAGCAGCGTTGGGACTAGCGGGAGGGCCGGGGAGCAGTACTTC
TRBD1 | TRBJ1-1 | TRBV7-8 | few | CASSPRRDRPNTEAFF | TGTGCCAGCAGCCCACGAAGGGACAGACCGAACACTGAAGCTTTCTTT
- | TRBJ1-2 | TRBV19 | - | CASRSDGRYGYTF | TGTGCCAGTAGGAGTGACGGACGCTATGGCTACACCTTC
- | TRBJ2-7 | TRBV28 | once | CASSYCEWGDNLLRGF | TGTGCCAGCAGTTACTGCGAGTGGGGGGATAACCTTCTAAGGGGCTTC
- | TRBJ1-1 | TRBV6-1 | - | CASSEVGSGSSMGAFF | TGTGCCAGCAGTGAAGTGGGCTCGGGATCATCTATGGGGGCTTTCTTT
- | TRBJ2-7 | TRBV6-1 | - | CASSEPTGLNYEQYF | TGTGCCAGCAGTGAACCCACAGGGCTAAACTACGAGCAGTACTTC